These 17 T cell receptor beta chains were all obtained from the same sample, sequenced in a study of follicular helper T cells after annual influenza vaccination. Using immunoSEQ multiplex PCR, the repertoire was profiled, and TCRdb retains in-frame clones only, with some absent. The profile shows roughly 3,400 clones, roughly four fifths of them singletons. The time point: 2014-2015 season, 7 days after vaccination. Here the sequenced sample was CXCR5+ CD38- circulating T follicular helper cells from blood, taken 7 days after influenza vaccination. Subset noted: circulating Tfh, non-naive CD4+CXCR5+PD-1+ (ICOS+CD38+ or ICOS-CD38-). The receptors stem from an adult who received the influenza vaccine.

The chain carries TRBV14 and TRBJ2-3, with D tentatively TRBD2 (6 bases). The V and J ends lost 4 bases and 0 bases respectively, with 8 bases between them. Looked up from germline, CDR1 is SGHDN and CDR2 is FVKESK. The CDR3 loop spans 14 amino acids. CDR3 in DNA: TGTGCCAGCAGCCGACTAGGAAGCACAGATACGCAGTATTTT. It translates to CASSRLGSTDTQYF.

The chain employs TRBV6-5 and TRBJ1-2; D remains unclear. Per germline, CDR1 MNHEY and CDR2 SVGAGI. The CDR3 spans 14 residues. Trimming shortened V by 4 bases and J by 4 bases, and 13 bases separated the two germline ends. The CDR3 bases are TGTGCCAGCAGTTTCAGGACGCAATCCTATGGCTACACCTTC. Translation: CASSFRTQSYGYTF.

The V call is TRBV4-2, the J call TRBJ2-2; D perhaps matches TRBD2 (6 bases). The CDR3 spans 16 residues. CDR1 is LGHNA, CDR2 YNFKEQ, per germline. Trimming removed 3 bases from V and 3 bases from J, with 14 bases in between. The CDR3 sequence: CASSQVYGGYTGELFF. CDR3 sequence (DNA): TGTGCCAGCAGCCAGGTCTACGGGGGATACACCGGGGAGCTGTTTTTT.

This sequence joins TRBV27 and TRBJ1-2; no firm D call. This CDR3 is 16 amino acids long. Germline V gene sequence: CDR1 MNHEY, CDR2 SMNVEV (reference sequence). V was clipped by 0 bases and J by 1 base, with 12 bases between them. The CDR3 region has the DNA TGTGCCAGCAGTTTATCAGGGCAGTCCCGTAACTATGGCTACACCTTC. This translates into CASSLSGQSRNYGYTF.

The chain uses TRBV7-6 and TRBJ1-6; TRBD1 is a possible D gene (5 bases). The V end was cut by 1 base, the J end by 7 bases, with 11 bases between. Looked up from germline, CDR1 is SGHVS and CDR2 is FNYEAQ. This CDR3 has 15 residues. DNA for the CDR3: TGTGCCAGCAGCTTAGACTTTAGGGGAAATTCACCCCTCCACTTT. Protein: CASSLDFRGNSPLHF.

This clone was detected only a few times. The chain carries TRBV2 and TRBJ1-5, with a tentative D call TRBD1 (5 bases). CDR1 and CDR2 (germline): SNHLY, FYNNEI. V lost 6 bases to trimming and J lost 5 bases, with 11 bases between them. The CDR3 extends over 13 amino acids. Here the CDR3 DNA reads TGTGCCAGCAGCCGTGACAGCGATCAGCCCCAGCATTTT. Translated: CASSRDSDQPQHF.

The gene calls are TRBV10-3 and TRBJ1-3; 7 positions agree with TRBD1. The CDR3 is made up of 15 amino acids. Unmatched junction bases numbered 2, after V lost 3 bases and J lost 0 bases. Germline V CDR1 and CDR2: ENHRY, SYGVKD. Here the CDR3 DNA reads TGTGCCATCAGTGACTCAGGGGGCTCTGGAAACACCATATATTTT. It specifies CAISDSGGSGNTIYF.

The gene calls are TRBV7-2 and TRBJ2-7; the match to TRBD1 covers 9 bases. Trimming at V came to 6 bases and at J to 5 bases, leaving 8 bases not matched to a gene. Per germline, CDR1 SGHTA and CDR2 FQGNSA. The CDR3 covers 14 residues. This CDR3 reads CASSSGTGINEQYF. CDR3 DNA: TGTGCCAGCAGTTCTGGGACAGGGATTAACGAGCAGTACTTC. Variable domain in full (rest from reference TRBV7-2 and TRBJ2-7): GAGVSQSPSNKVTEKGKDVELRCDPISGHTALYWYRQSLGQGLEFLIYFQGNSAPDKSGLPSDRFSAERTGGSVSTLTIQRTQQEDSAVYLCASSSGTGINEQYFGPGTRLTVT.

The chain couples TRBV18 to TRBJ1-2; D remains unclear. Trimming left V 0 bases short and J 8 bases short, with 13 bases between. The CDR3 extends over 14 amino acids. Germline assignment: CDR1 KGHSH and CDR2 LQKENI. Here the CDR3 DNA reads TGTGCCAGCTCACCACCTCTGGAAGTCGGAGGCTACACCTTC. This translates into CASSPPLEVGGYTF.

The rearrangement uses TRBV7-2 and TRBJ2-7, with TRBD1 as a possible D gene (6 bases). V was cut by 3 bases and J by 5 bases, with 11 bases left in between. The CDR3 is made up of 13 amino acids. The germline V gene encodes CDR1 SGHTA and CDR2 FQGNSA. In nucleotides, the CDR3 is TGTGCCAGCAGCTTTCAGGGGCTGAACGAGCAGTACTTC. Translated: CASSFQGLNEQYF.

The chain employs TRBV5-6 and TRBJ2-5; TRBD1 is a possible D gene (6 bases). The germline CDR1 and CDR2 sequences are SGHDT and YYEEEE. This CDR3 is 13 amino acids long. V was trimmed by 7 bases and J by 1 base, leaving 11 bases between them. The CDR3 loop is CASLSQGQETQYF. CDR3 coding DNA: TGTGCCAGCCTTTCACAGGGCCAAGAGACCCAGTACTTC.

This clone occurred once. The chain carries TRBV2 and TRBJ1-1; a possible D gene is TRBD1 (6 bases). The CDR3 runs 13 residues. Trimming removed 6 bases from V and 2 bases from J, with 10 bases in between. The germline V gene encodes CDR1 SNHLY and CDR2 FYNNEI. CDR3 region: CASSGQPNTEAFF. In DNA form, the CDR3 reads TGTGCCAGCAGCGGACAGCCTAACACTGAAGCTTTCTTT.

This sequence joins TRBV4-1 and TRBJ1-3; 7 bases line up with TRBD1. The length of the CDR3 is 18 residues. Germline assignment: CDR1 MGHRA and CDR2 YSYEKL. V lost 4 bases to trimming and J lost 0 bases; unmatched junction nucleotides: 12. Here the CDR3 reads CASSPYPRQGGSGNTIYF. CDR3 nucleotide sequence: TGCGCCAGCAGCCCCTACCCACGACAGGGTGGCTCTGGAAACACCATATATTTT.

The J gene is TRBJ1-1, the V gene TRBV19; possibly TRBD1 for D (5 bases). CDR3 length: 14 amino acids. CDR1 is LNHDA and CDR2 is SQIVND in the germline V gene (reference sequence). V lost 7 bases, J lost 2 bases, and 14 bases lay in between. In DNA, the CDR3 is TGTGCCAGTACCCTGCGGGGCCTCAACACTGAAGCTTTCTTT. Its protein is CASTLRGLNTEAFF.

This chain links TRBV7-2 with TRBJ2-5; 8 bases agree with TRBD2. Germline V gene data show CDR1 as SGHTA and CDR2 as FQGNSA. This CDR3 has 15 residues. Trimming cost V 7 bases and J 2 bases; bases outside gene matches: 9. CDR3 region: CASNPGGGTQETQYF. The CDR3 DNA follows: TGTGCCAGCAACCCTGGCGGGGGGACTCAAGAGACCCAGTACTTC. The complete variable domain, with remaining parts taken from reference TRBV7-2 and TRBJ2-5, reads GAGVSQSPSNKVTEKGKDVELRCDPISGHTALYWYRQSLGQGLEFLIYFQGNSAPDKSGLPSDRFSAERTGGSVSTLTIQRTQQEDSAVYLCASNPGGGTQETQYFGPGTRLLVL.

V usage is TRBV15 and J usage is TRBJ1-3; D unresolved. The CDR3 length is 14 residues. CDR1 LNHNV and CDR2 YYDKDF come from the germline V gene (reference sequence). V was pared by 3 bases and J by 0 bases, with 6 bases between. CDR3 residues: CATSRGDSGNTIYF. In DNA, the CDR3 is TGTGCCACCAGCAGGGGCGACTCTGGAAACACCATATATTTT. The full variable domain, completed using reference TRBV15 and TRBJ1-3, is DAMVIQNPRYQVTQFGKPVTLSCSQTLNHNVMYWYQQKSSQAPKLLFHYYDKDFNNEADTPDNFQSRRPNTSFCFLDIRSPGLGDTAMYLCATSRGDSGNTIYFGEGSWLTVV.

This rearrangement joins TRBV28 to TRBJ1-5; D might be TRBD1 (6 bases). V was clipped by 3 bases and J by 0 bases, with 24 bases between them. This CDR3 has 20 residues. Germline CDR1 reads MDHEN; CDR2 reads SYDVKM. In DNA, the CDR3 is TGTGCCAGCAGTTTGGGGGCAAGCGGGGGCCTAGTGAGTAGCAATCAGCCCCAGCATTTT. It is translated as CASSLGASGGLVSSNQPQHF.